This T cell receptor (beta chain) was documented in a study of CD8+CD57+ T cells in acquired aplastic anemia. Study as a whole: The mean DNA yield obtained from sorted CD4+ and CD8+ cells came to roughly 3 ug.

Of note for this clonotype: Antigen specificity is unknown.

Germline trimming cut 4 bases from V and 10 bases from J; bases unmatched to any gene: 8. The CDR3 has 15 amino acids. The V gene's germline CDR1 is LGHDT and CDR2 YNNKEL (reference sequence). The sequenced patients had an expansion of CD8+CD57+ cells seen by flow cytometry. Notes on the study in general: Found in both controls and patients were almost 30 CD8+ CDR3 sequences.

Using genomic DNA as the template, TCR beta VDJ and CDR3 profiling was carried out. Each CDR3 protein is one row after TCRdb ran MiXCR on the reads. The sample has fewer than 250,000 distinct CDR3 sequences, roughly 50% seen once. Sequencing was performed on sorted CD4+, CD8+, or CD8+CD57+ T cells (not recorded which) from PBMCs. This receptor was obtained from a human donor with aplastic anemia. The chain joins TRBV3-1 to TRBJ2-1; 12 bases align to TRBD2. The CDR3 nucleotides are TGTGCCAGCAGCCCCTCTAGCGGGGGGGCGAAAGAGCAGTTCTTC. Translated, it gives CASSPSSGGAKEQFF.